The 27 T cell receptor beta chains below come from one sample, sequenced in a study of T cells after yellow fever vaccination (dated by TCRdb to between 2019 and 2020). Reading the label with the study, this specimen's treatment or condition is: live attenuated yellow fever vaccine strain. The method behind the library was 5' RACE. Sequencing used an Illumina HiSeq 2500. The raw public data were reprocessed by TCRdb itself: fastp quality trimming at Q25, MiXCR clonotype calling, in-frame beta chains only. Each CDR3 protein gets just one entry, which takes the most common genes and DNA from the rows behind it. The sample table contains hundreds of thousands of distinct CDR3 sequences; only one count was recorded for approximately 10% of them. The ten largest clones add up to more than 15% of the sample. Material: PBMCs, obtained on the day of the first yellow fever vaccination. Every receptor here comes from a young man who received the YFV17D yellow fever vaccine.

V usage is TRBV12-3 or TRBV12-4 and J usage is TRBJ2-7, with no clear D. The CDR3 consists of 14 residues. Trimming took 6 bases from V and 3 from J, leaving 15 bases between them. The CDR3 here is CASSLSVGSYEQYV. The CDR3 bases are TGTGCCAGCAGCCTCTCTGTGGGTAGCTACGAGCAGTACGTC.

In this sample, this clonotype turned up many times. The chain has TRBV3-1 and TRBJ2-5; D may be TRBD2 (5 bases). This CDR3 spans 17 amino acids. Deletions cut 2 bases from V and 2 bases from J, with 18 bases between. Germline V CDR1 and CDR2: LGHDT, YNNKEL (reference sequence). CDR3 bases: TGTGCCAGCAGCCAAAGGCCGAACTACGGGATACAAGAGACCCAGTACTTC. Translation gives CASSQRPNYGIQETQYF.

This clonotype has ten or more counts. The chain joins TRBV19 to TRBJ2-7, with TRBD1 matching 7 bases. The trim removed 6 bases at V and 5 bases at J, leaving 7 bases unmatched. The CDR3 is 13 amino acids. Germline CDR1 LNHDA, CDR2 SQIVND (reference sequence). The CDR3 reads CASRYRDSDEQYF. CDR3 bases: TGTGCCAGTAGGTACCGGGACAGCGACGAGCAGTACTTC.

The chain's CDR3 is CASSLEQTQETQYF. The DNA for the CDR3 is TGTGCCAGCAGCTTAGAGCAGACCCAAGAGACCCAGTACTTC. The chain is built from TRBV7-9 and TRBJ2-5; D remains unclear. Germline CDR1 and CDR2: SEHNR and FQNEAQ (reference sequence). Trimming stripped 1 base from V and 1 base from J, with 7 bases between. CDR3 size: 14 residues.

A few counts support this clonotype. V gene TRBV6-2 or TRBV6-3 combines with J gene TRBJ1-1; no clear D. The CDR3 consists of 14 residues. Trimming took off 4 bases at V and 0 bases at J, with 9 bases between the two ends. In germline, CDR1 is MNHEY, CDR2 SVGEGT. The CDR3 protein is CASSSKDLNTEAFF. The CDR3 DNA is TGTGCCAGCAGTTCCAAGGACTTGAACACTGAAGCTTTCTTT.

The chain links TRBV5-6 to TRBJ1-4; no definite D call. CDR1 is SGHDT, CDR2 YYEEEE, per germline. The CDR3 has 16 amino acids. Trimming removed 7 bases from V and 0 bases from J, with 16 bases in between. The CDR3 DNA sequence: TGTGCCAGCGCAACCCGCAGCATAGCAACTAATGAAAAACTGTTTTTT. Amino acid sequence: CASATRSIATNEKLFF.

The V and J genes are TRBV10-2 and TRBJ2-1; 8 bases are a match to TRBD2. The junction had 5 bases not matched to a gene; V was cut back by 7 bases and J by 3 bases. The CDR3 is 14 residues long. Germline CDR1 and CDR2: WSHSY and SAAADI. For the CDR3, the DNA is TGCGCCAGCACCGGACTAGCTAACTACAATGAGCAGTTCTTC. Encoded protein: CASTGLANYNEQFF.

The V gene is TRBV5-6, the J gene TRBJ1-1; unclear D gene. CDR1 SGHDT and CDR2 YYEEEE come from the germline V gene. V was shortened by 4 bases and J by 3 bases, with 10 bases between the two germline ends. The CDR3 length is 13 residues. The CDR3 loop is CASSRRPDTEAFF. The CDR3 DNA reads TGTGCCAGCAGCCGACGACCGGACACTGAAGCTTTCTTT.

The chain carries TRBV2 and TRBJ2-7; D is ambiguous. This CDR3 has 14 amino acids. Trimming left V 5 bases short and J 2 bases short, with 13 bases between. Germline assignment: CDR1 SNHLY and CDR2 FYNNEI. CDR3: CASSPRIGPYEQYV. In nucleotides, the CDR3 is TGTGCCAGCAGTCCTCGAATTGGACCCTACGAGCAGTACGTC.

The rearrangement links TRBV5-1 to TRBJ2-7; D uncertain. V lost 4 bases, J lost 2 bases, and 13 bases lay in between. This CDR3 has 14 residues. From germline, CDR1 is SGHRS and CDR2 YFSETQ. This chain's CDR3 is CASSQIRFTYEQYF. DNA for the CDR3: TGCGCCAGCAGCCAGATCCGGTTTACCTACGAGCAGTACTTC.

The V call is TRBV19, the J call TRBJ1-5; 7 bases align to TRBD1. Germline CDR1 reads LNHDA; CDR2 reads SQIVND (reference sequence). The CDR3 covers 15 residues. V lost 5 bases to trimming and J lost 6 bases; unmatched junction nucleotides: 10. The CDR3 coding sequence is TGTGCCAGTAGTCTTTCAGGGGGTGGGGGTCAGCCCCAGCATTTT. Protein sequence: CASSLSGGGGQPQHF.

This clonotype appeared a few times. This chain uses TRBV29-1 with TRBJ1-5; D remains unclear. Germline V CDR1 and CDR2: SQVTM, ANQGSEA. With 6 bases removed from V and 9 bases from J, the gap between germline ends came to 15 bases. The CDR3 extends over 12 amino acids. The CDR3 DNA sequence: TGCAGCGTCGGGGAGCCCTTGGGGCCCCAGCATTTT. Translated, it gives CSVGEPLGPQHF.

This clonotype was counted a few times. The chain is built from TRBV19 and TRBJ2-3, with D hard to call. The length of the CDR3 is 14 residues. Trimming pared 4 bases from V and 2 bases from J, leaving 10 bases between. Per the germline V gene, CDR1 is LNHDA and CDR2 is SQIVND (reference sequence). The CDR3 DNA follows: TGTGCCAGTAGTAAGCGACAAGCCACAGATACGCAGTATTTT. Translated, it gives CASSKRQATDTQYF.

The chain recombines TRBV7-8 with TRBJ2-7; D may correspond to TRBD1 or TRBD2 (5 bases each). This CDR3 is built from 14 residues. Trimming left V 5 bases short and J 5 bases short, with 16 bases between. Looked up from germline, CDR1 is SGHVS and CDR2 is FQNEAQ. This chain's CDR3 is CASSKGPRRDEQYF. For the CDR3, the DNA is TGTGCCAGCAGCAAGGGACCCCGTCGAGACGAGCAGTACTTC.

CDR3 residues: CASSPPGQGHGYTF. Here the CDR3 DNA reads TGCGCCAGCAGTCCCCCCGGACAGGGTCATGGCTACACCTTC. This chain joins TRBV5-1 and TRBJ1-2; 8 positions agree with TRBD1. The germline gives CDR1 SGHRS, CDR2 YFSETQ. Losses at the gene ends were 5 bases for V and 6 bases for J; bases not matched to a gene: 9. This CDR3 contains 14 residues.

This clonotype has only a few counts. The genes are TRBV7-9 and TRBJ2-5; D assignment may be TRBD1 or TRBD2 (5 bases each). This CDR3 contains 15 residues. V lost 2 bases and J 2 bases, leaving 12 bases between the germline ends. Per the germline V gene, CDR1 is SEHNR and CDR2 is FQNEAQ (reference sequence). CDR3 in DNA: TGTGCCAGCAGCTTAAGTTTTGGGGGACAAGAGACCCAGTACTTC. It is translated as CASSLSFGGQETQYF.

This clonotype was counted a single time. CDR3 residues: CASSYQGVPREKLFF. CDR3 sequence (DNA): TGTGCCAGCAGTTACCAGGGTGTTCCTCGGGAAAAACTGTTTTTT. The chain carries TRBV6-5 and TRBJ1-4, with D possibly matching TRBD1 (5 bases). V was trimmed by 2 bases and J by 8 bases, leaving 15 bases between them. This CDR3 comprises 15 residues. Looked up from germline, CDR1 is MNHEY and CDR2 is SVGAGI.

There are many counts of this clonotype. The chain has TRBV11-1 and TRBJ2-3, with 13 nucleotides matching TRBD2. Germline V gives CDR1 SGHAT, CDR2 FQDESV (reference sequence). This CDR3 region has 14 residues. The V segment lost 7 bases and the J segment 6 bases; nucleotides outside the gene matches: 4. The CDR3 loop reads CASILAGGPDTQYF. CDR3 in DNA: TGTGCCAGCATACTAGCGGGGGGGCCGGATACGCAGTATTTT.

This clonotype was recorded at least ten times. This sequence joins TRBV14 and TRBJ2-7; D unresolved. Germline CDR1 and CDR2: SGHDN and FVKESK. CDR3 size: 11 residues. V was pared by 4 bases and J by 5 bases, with 6 bases between. The CDR3 protein is CASSLFDEQYF. In DNA, the CDR3 is TGTGCCAGCAGCCTCTTTGACGAGCAGTACTTC.

This clonotype was seen ten or more times. The chain recombines TRBV5-1 with TRBJ1-2, with TRBD1 matching 10 bases. This CDR3 is built from 14 residues. Germline CDR1 and CDR2: SGHRS and YFSETQ. J was trimmed by 7 bases and V by 0 bases; bases with no gene match: 3. The CDR3 bases are TGCGCCAGCAGCTTGGGACAGGGGGCGCTTGGCTACACCTTC. It codes for CASSLGQGALGYTF.

V and J are TRBV20-1 and TRBJ1-4; the match to TRBD1 covers 7 bases. Germline V CDR1 and CDR2: DFQATT, SNEGSKA (reference sequence). The CDR3 extends over 13 amino acids. V shed 5 bases and J 10 bases; nucleotides not matched to a gene: 10. The DNA for the CDR3 is TGCAGTGCTCCACAGGGGTTCGGGGTAAAACTGTTTTTT. This encodes CSAPQGFGVKLFF.

This clonotype turned up a few times. V gene TRBV5-1 combines with J gene TRBJ2-1; D is possibly TRBD1 (5 bases). The CDR3 loop spans 14 amino acids. In germline, CDR1 is SGHRS, CDR2 YFSETQ. With 0 bases removed from V and 9 bases from J, the gap between germline ends came to 13 bases. The CDR3, as DNA: TGCGCCAGCAGCTTGGGGCAGGGTTTCGGTGAGCAGTTCTTC. Its protein is CASSLGQGFGEQFF.

The chain combines TRBV7-2 with TRBJ2-5; D remains unclear. Germline V gives CDR1 SGHTA, CDR2 FQGNSA. V lost 1 base to trimming and J lost 6 bases, with 6 bases between them. This CDR3 is built from 12 residues. The CDR3 sequence: CASSLEQQTQYF. The CDR3 DNA follows: TGTGCCAGCAGCTTAGAGCAGCAGACCCAGTACTTC.

The chain links TRBV9 to TRBJ2-5, with TRBD2 matching 11 bases. CDR1 and CDR2 from the germline V gene are SGDLS and YYNGEE. This CDR3 region has 17 residues. V lost 3 bases to trimming and J lost 4 bases; unmatched junction nucleotides: 11. The CDR3 reads CASSANIAGGPRETQYF. Here the CDR3 DNA reads TGTGCCAGCAGCGCGAATATAGCGGGGGGGCCTCGAGAGACCCAGTACTTC.

This clonotype was counted only a few times. The gene calls are TRBV4-1 and TRBJ2-1; D unresolved. The germline V gene encodes CDR1 MGHRA and CDR2 YSYEKL. V gave up 0 bases and J gave up 7 bases, with 16 bases separating them. This CDR3 spans 16 amino acids. This CDR3 is CASSQDARETMNEQFF. In nucleotides, the CDR3 is TGCGCCAGCAGCCAAGATGCCCGTGAGACCATGAATGAGCAGTTCTTC.

This clonotype was observed a handful of times. The V and J genes are TRBV10-3 and TRBJ2-5; 8 positions agree with TRBD1. Germline loops: CDR1 ENHRY, CDR2 SYGVKD. Trimming removed 7 bases from V and 1 base from J; junction bases left unmatched: 2. This CDR3 is 13 amino acids long. The CDR3 is CAIKGQGQETQYF. CDR3 coding DNA: TGTGCCATCAAAGGACAGGGCCAAGAGACCCAGTACTTC.

The gene calls are TRBV5-4 and TRBJ1-1; 7 bases agree with TRBD1. V shed 4 bases, J shed 7 bases, and the junction held 7 bases outside the gene matches. This CDR3 region has 13 residues. Germline V gene lookup returns CDR1 SGHNT and CDR2 YYREEE (reference sequence). CDR3 DNA sequence: TGTGCCAGCAGCCGACAGGGAAGAGGTGAAGCTTTCTTT. It translates to CASSRQGRGEAFF.